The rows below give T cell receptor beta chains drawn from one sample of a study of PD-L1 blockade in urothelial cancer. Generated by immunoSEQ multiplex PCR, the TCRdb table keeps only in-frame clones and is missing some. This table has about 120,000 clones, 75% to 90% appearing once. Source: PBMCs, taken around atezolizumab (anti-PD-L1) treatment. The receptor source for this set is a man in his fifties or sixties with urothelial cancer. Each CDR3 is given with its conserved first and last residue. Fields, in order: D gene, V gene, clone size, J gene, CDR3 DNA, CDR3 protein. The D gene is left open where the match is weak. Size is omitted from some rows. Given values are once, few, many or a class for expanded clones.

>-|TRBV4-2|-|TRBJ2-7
TGTGCCAGCAGCCAGGATCTGGGCCCCTACGAGCAGTACTTC
CASSQDLGPYEQYF
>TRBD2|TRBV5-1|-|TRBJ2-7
TGCGCCAGCAGCTTGACTAGCGGGAGCCGCAACGAGCAGTACTTC
CASSLTSGSRNEQYF
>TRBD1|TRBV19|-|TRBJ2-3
TGTGCCAGTAGTGCGGGACAGGGCCGGACAGATACGCAGTATTTT
CASSAGQGRTDTQYF
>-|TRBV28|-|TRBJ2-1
TGTGCCAGCAGTTCCGGACAGCACAATGAGCAGTTCTTC
CASSSGQHNEQFF
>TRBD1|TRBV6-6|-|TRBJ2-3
TGTGCCACAGGACAGGGACCCACAGATACGCAGTATTTT
CATGQGPTDTQYF
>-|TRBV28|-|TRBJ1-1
TGTGCCAGCAGTTCGGGTGGGACTGAAGCTTTCTTT
CASSSGGTEAFF
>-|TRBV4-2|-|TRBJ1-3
TGTGCCAGCAGCCAAGATCCAGGACACCGAATCTCTGGAAACACCATATATTTT
CASSQDPGHRISGNTIYF
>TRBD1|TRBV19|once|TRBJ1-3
TGTGCCAGTACTAACACAGGGGTTGGAGGAAACACCATATATTTT
CASTNTGVGGNTIYF
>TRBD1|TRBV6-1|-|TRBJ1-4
TGTGCCAGCAGTGAACGATCGCAGGGGGGTGCAACTAATGAAAAACTGTTTTTT
CASSERSQGGATNEKLFF
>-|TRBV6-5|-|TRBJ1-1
TGTGCCAGCAGGTCCTCCGGGAGGAGGACTGAAGCTTTCTTT
CASRSSGRRTEAFF